The rows below give T cell receptor beta chains drawn from one sample of a study of T cell responses to AZD1222 COVID-19 vaccine. Clones were sequenced by immunoSEQ multiplex PCR, and TCRdb holds only the in-frame ones, with some missing. The data hold about 190,000 clones, with 85% to 95% observed a single time. The input for sequencing was peripheral blood, taken on day 0 of AZD1222 vaccination. Receptors were obtained from an adult in good health. Each CDR3 is given with its conserved first and last residue. Each record gives: V gene, CDR3 length, CDR3 protein.

TRBV2	15	CASSEEQRSTDTQYF
TRBV30	17	CAWSAGGGFPGANVLTF
TRBV9	16	CASSSGLAGSTDTQYF
TRBV2	14	CASIGTGGRYGYTF
TRBV29-1	15	CSYSIPGTRTYEQYF
TRBV30	18	CAWSVWREGLTLTDTQYF
TRBV28	17	CASSLGVRALLYNEQFF
TRBV19	12	CASKDLRTEAFF
TRBV5-4	20	CASSLVASGVAHRRPDTQYF
TRBV19	15	CASSSGQGAFYEQYF
TRBV28	16	CASSLGTGQGNQPQHF
TRBV9	13	CASSKGLRLEQYF
TRBV5-5	18	CASSLISQESLTNEKLFF
TRBV6-2/TRBV6-3	14	CASSPLAGVGEQYF
TRBV11-2	15	CASSLIGGGTGELFF
TRBV5-1	17	CASSLVPQDISGNTIYF
TRBV12-3/TRBV12-4	12	CASSWGQGEQYF
TRBV12-3/TRBV12-4	13	CASKGRGTDTQYF
TRBV28	13	CASSFRGLEPQHF
TRBV30	15	CAWSAGGGGPYEQYF
TRBV19	11	CASTAGGPRYF